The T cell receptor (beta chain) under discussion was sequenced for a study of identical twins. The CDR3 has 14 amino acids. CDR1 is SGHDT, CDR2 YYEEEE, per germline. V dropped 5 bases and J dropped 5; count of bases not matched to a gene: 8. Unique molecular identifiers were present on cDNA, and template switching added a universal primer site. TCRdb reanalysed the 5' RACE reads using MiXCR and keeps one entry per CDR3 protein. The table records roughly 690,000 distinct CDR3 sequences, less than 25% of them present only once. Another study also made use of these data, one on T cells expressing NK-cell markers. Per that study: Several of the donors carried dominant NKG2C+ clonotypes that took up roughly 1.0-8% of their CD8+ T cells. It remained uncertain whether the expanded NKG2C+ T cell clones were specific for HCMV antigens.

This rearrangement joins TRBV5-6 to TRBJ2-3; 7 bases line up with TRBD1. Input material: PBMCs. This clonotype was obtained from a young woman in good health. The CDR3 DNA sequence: TGTGCCAGCAGAGAGGCCAACAGGGGAGATACGCAGTATTTT. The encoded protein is CASREANRGDTQYF.